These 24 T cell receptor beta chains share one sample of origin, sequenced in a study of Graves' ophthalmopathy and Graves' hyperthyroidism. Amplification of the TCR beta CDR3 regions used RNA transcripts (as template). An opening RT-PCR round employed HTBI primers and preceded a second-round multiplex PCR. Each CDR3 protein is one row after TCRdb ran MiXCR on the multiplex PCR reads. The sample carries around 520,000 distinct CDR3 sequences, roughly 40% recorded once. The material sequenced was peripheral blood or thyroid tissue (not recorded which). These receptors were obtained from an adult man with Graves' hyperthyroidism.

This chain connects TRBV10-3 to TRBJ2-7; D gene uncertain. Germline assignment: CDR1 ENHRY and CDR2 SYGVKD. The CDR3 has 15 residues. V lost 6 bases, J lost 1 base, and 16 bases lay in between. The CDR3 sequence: CAISVGLGLSYEQYF. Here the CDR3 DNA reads TGTGCCATCAGCGTCGGGCTGGGTCTTTCCTACGAGCAGTACTTC.

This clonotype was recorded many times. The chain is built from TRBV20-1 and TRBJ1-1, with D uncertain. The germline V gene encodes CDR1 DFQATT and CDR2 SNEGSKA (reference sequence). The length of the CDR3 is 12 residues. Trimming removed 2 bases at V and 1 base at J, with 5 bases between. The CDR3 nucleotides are TGCAGTGCTAGACAGTCGAACACTGAAGCTTTCTTT. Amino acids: CSARQSNTEAFF.

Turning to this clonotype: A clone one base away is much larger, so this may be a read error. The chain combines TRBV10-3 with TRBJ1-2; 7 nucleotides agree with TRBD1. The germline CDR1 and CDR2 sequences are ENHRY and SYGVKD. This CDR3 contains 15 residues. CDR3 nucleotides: TGTGCCAGCAGTTACGCGGAAGGGGGCGCTGATGGCTACACCTTC. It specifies CASSYAEGGADGYTF.

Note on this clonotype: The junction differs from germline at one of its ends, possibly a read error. This chain's CDR3 is CASGLAAGNTEAFF. DNA of the CDR3: TGCGCCAGCGGCTTGGCCGCGGGGAACACTGAAGCTTTCTTT. The chain has TRBV5-1 and TRBJ1-1; D call uncertain. The CDR3 spans 14 residues. In germline, CDR1 is SGHRS, CDR2 YFSETQ. Using reference TRBV5-1 and TRBJ1-1 for the parts outside the CDR3, the full variable domain is KAGVTQTPRYLIKTRGQQVTLSCSPISGHRSVSWYQQTPGQGLQFLFEYFSETQRNKGNFPGRFSGRQFSNSRSEMNVSTLELGDSALYLCASGLAAGNTEAFFGQGTRLTVV.

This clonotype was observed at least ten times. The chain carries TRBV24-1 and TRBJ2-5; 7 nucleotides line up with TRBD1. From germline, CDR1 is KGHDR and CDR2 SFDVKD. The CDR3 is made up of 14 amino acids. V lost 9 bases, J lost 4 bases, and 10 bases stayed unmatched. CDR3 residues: CATGTATTGETQYF. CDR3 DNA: TGTGCCACCGGGACAGCTACCACCGGAGAGACCCAGTACTTC.

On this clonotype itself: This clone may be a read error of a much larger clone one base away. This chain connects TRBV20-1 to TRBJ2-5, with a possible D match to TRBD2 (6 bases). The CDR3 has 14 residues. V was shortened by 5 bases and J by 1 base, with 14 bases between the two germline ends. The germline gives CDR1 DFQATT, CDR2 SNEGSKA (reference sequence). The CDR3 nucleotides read TGCAGTGCTGGGAAGGCGGGGACCCAAGAGACCCAGTACTTC. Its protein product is CSAGKAGTQETQYF.

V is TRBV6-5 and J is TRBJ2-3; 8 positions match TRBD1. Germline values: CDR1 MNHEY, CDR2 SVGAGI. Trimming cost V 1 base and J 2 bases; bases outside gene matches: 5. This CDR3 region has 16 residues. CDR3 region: CASSYLDRGTTDTQYF. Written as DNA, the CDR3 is TGTGCCAGCAGTTACTTAGACAGGGGCACCACAGATACGCAGTATTTT.

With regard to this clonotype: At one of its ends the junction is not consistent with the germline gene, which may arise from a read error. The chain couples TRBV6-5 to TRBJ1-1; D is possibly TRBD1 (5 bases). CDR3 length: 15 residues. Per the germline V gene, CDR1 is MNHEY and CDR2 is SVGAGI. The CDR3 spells CVSSSGILRNTEAFF. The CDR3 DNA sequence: TGTGTCAGCAGTTCAGGGATTTTACGGAACACTGAAGCTTTCTTT.

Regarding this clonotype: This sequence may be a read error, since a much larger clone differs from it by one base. In DNA form, the CDR3 reads TGTGCCAGCAGCTTTGGGGGAGCTAACCATGGCTACACCTTC. Translating it yields CASSFGGANHGYTF. J is TRBJ1-2 and V is TRBV7-9, with TRBD1 as a possible D gene (5 bases). Per the germline V gene, CDR1 is SEHNR and CDR2 is FQNEAQ (reference sequence). There are 14 residues in the CDR3.

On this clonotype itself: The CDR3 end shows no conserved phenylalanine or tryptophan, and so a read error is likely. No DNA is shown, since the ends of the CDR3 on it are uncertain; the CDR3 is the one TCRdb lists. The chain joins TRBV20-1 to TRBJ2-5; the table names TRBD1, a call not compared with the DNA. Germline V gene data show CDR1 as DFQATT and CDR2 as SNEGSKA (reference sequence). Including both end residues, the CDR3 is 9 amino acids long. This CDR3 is CSARGRDDG.

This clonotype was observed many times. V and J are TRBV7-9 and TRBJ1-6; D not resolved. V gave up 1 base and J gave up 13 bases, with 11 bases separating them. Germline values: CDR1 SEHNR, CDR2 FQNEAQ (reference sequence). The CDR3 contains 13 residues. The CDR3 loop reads CASSLDAGRPLHF. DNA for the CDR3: TGTGCCAGCAGCTTAGATGCCGGTAGGCCCCTCCACTTT.

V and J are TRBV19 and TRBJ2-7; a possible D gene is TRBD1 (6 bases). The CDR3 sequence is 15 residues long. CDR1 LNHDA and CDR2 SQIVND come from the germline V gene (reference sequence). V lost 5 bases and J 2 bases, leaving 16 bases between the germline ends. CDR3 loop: CASSPGTRGPYEQYF. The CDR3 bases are TGTGCCAGTAGTCCCGGGACAAGGGGCCCCTACGAGCAGTACTTC.

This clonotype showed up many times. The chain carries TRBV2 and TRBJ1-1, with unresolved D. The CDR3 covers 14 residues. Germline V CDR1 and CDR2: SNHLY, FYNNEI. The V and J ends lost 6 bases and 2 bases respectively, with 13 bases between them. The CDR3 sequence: CASSLDQINTEAFF. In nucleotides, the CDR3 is TGTGCCAGCAGCCTAGATCAGATTAACACTGAAGCTTTCTTT.

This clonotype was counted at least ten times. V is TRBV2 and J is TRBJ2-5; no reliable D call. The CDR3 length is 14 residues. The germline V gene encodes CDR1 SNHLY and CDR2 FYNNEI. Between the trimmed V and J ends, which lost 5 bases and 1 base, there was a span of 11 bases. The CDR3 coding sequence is TGTGCCAGCAGTCTGGACGCCAGCCAAGAGACCCAGTACTTC. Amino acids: CASSLDASQETQYF.

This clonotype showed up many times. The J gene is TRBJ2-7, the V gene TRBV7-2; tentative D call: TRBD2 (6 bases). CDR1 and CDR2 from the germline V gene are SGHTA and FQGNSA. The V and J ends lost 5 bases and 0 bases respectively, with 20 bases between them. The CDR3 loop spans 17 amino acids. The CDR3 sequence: CASSQKGSGLPSYEQYF. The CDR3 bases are TGTGCCAGCAGCCAGAAAGGGAGCGGGCTCCCCTCCTACGAGCAGTACTTC.

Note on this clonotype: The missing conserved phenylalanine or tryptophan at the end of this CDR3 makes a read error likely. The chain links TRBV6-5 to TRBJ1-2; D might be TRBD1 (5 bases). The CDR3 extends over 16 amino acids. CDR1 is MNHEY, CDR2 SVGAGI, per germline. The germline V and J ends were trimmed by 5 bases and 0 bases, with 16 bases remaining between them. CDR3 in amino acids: CASSPPDRGTNYGYTL. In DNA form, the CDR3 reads TGTGCCAGCAGTCCACCGGACCGGGGGACTAACTATGGCTACACCCTC.

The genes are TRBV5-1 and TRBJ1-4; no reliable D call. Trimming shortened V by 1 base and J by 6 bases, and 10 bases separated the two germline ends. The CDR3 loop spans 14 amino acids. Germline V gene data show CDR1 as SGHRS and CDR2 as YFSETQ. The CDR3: CASSLRLAYEKLFF. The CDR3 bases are TGCGCCAGCAGCTTGCGGCTAGCTTATGAAAAACTGTTTTTT. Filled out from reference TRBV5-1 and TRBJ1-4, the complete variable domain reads KAGVTQTPRYLIKTRGQQVTLSCSPISGHRSVSWYQQTPGQGLQFLFEYFSETQRNKGNFPGRFSGRQFSNSRSEMNVSTLELGDSALYLCASSLRLAYEKLFFGSGTQLSVL.

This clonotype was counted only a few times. In DNA form, the CDR3 reads TGTGCCAGCAGAGATGAAATGAACACTGAAGCTTTCTTT. It is translated as CASRDEMNTEAFF. J is TRBJ1-1 and V is TRBV6-6, with D unclear. The germline V gene encodes CDR1 MNHNY and CDR2 SVGAGI (reference sequence). V was shortened by 6 bases and J by 0 bases, with 8 bases between the two germline ends. CDR3 length: 13 residues.

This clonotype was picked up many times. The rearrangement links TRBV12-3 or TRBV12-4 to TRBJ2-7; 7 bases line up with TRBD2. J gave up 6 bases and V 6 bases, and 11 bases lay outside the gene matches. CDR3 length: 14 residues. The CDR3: CASRDGGRFSEQYF. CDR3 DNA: TGTGCCAGCAGAGATGGCGGGAGATTTTCCGAGCAGTACTTC.

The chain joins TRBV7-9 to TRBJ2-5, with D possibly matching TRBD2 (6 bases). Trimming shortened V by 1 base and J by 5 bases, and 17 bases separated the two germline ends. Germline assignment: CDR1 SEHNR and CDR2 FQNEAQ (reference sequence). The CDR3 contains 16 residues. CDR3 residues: CASSLDGPGVWETQYF. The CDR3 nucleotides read TGTGCCAGCAGCTTAGACGGCCCGGGAGTGTGGGAGACCCAGTACTTC.

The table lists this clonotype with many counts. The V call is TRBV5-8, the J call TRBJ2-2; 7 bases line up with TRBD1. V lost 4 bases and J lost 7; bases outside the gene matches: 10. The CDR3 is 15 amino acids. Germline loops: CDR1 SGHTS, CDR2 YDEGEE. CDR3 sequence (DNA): TGTGCCAGCAGCCTGGGACAGCGAGTCGGCGGGGAGCTGTTTTTT. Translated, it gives CASSLGQRVGGELFF.

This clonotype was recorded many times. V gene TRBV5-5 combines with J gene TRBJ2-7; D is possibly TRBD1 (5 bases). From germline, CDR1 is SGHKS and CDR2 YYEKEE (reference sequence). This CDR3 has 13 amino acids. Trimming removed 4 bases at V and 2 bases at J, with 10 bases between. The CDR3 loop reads CASSADNAYEQYF. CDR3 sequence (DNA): TGTGCCAGCAGCGCGGACAACGCCTACGAGCAGTACTTC. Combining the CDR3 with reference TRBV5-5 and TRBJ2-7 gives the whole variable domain DAGVTQSPTHLIKTRGQQVTLRCSPISGHKSVSWYQQVLGQGPQFIFQYYEKEERGRGNFPDRFSARQFPNYSSELNVNALLLGDSALYLCASSADNAYEQYFGPGTRLTVT.

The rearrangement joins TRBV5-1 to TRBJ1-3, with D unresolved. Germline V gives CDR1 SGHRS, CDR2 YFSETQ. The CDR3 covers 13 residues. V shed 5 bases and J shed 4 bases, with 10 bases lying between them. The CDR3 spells CASSSGRGNTIYF. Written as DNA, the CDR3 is TGCGCCAGCAGTAGCGGGAGGGGAAACACCATATATTTT.

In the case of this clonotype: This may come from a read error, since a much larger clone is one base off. In DNA form, the CDR3 reads TGTGCCAGCAGACCCCGGGACAGGGGGCTAATAGGAGAGGCCCAGTACTTC. Translation: CASRPRDRGLIGEAQYF. The chain combines TRBV7-2 with TRBJ2-5; 12 bases map to TRBD1. CDR1 and CDR2 from the germline V gene are SGHTA and FQGNSA. This CDR3 is built from 17 residues.